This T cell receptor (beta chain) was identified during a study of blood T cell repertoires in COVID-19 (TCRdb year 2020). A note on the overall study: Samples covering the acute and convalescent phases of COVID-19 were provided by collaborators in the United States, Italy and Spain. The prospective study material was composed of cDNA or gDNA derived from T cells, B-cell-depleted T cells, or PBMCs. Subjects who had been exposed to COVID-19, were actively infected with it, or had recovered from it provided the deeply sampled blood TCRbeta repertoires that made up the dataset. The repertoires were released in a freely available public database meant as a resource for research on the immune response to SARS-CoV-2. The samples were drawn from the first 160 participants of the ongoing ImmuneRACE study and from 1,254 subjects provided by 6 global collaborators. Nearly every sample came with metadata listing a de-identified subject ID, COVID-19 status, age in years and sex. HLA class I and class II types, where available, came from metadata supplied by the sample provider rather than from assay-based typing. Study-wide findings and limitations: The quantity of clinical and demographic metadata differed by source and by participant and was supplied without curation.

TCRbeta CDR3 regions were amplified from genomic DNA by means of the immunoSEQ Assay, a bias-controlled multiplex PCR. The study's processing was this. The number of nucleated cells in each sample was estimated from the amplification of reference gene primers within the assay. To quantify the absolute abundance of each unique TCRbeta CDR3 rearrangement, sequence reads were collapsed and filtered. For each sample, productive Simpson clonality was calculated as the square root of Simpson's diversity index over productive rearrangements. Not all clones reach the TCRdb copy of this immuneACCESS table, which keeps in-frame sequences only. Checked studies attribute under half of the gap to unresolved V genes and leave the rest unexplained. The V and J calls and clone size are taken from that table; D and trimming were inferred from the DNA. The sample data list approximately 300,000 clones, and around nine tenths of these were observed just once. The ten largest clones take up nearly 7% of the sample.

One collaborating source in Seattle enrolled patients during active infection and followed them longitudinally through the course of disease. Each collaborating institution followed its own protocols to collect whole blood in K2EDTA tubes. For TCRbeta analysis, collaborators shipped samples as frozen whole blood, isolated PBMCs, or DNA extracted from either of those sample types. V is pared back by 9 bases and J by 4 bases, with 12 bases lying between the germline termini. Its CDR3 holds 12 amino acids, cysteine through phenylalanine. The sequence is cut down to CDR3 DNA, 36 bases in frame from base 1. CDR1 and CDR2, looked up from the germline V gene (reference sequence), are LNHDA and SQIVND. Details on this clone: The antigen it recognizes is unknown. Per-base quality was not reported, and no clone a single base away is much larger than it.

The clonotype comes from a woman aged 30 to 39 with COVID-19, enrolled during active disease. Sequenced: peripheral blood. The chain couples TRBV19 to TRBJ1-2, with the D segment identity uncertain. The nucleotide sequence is TGTGCCAGCCCAATGTCCGGCTATGGCTACACCTTC. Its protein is CASPMSGYGYTF. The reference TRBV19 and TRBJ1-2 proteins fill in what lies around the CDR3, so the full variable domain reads DGGITQSPKYLFRKEGQNVTLSCEQNLNHDAMYWYRQDPGQGLRLIYYSQIVNDFQKGDIAEGYSVSREKKESFPLTVTSAQKNPTAFYLCASPMSGYGYTFGSGTRLTVV.